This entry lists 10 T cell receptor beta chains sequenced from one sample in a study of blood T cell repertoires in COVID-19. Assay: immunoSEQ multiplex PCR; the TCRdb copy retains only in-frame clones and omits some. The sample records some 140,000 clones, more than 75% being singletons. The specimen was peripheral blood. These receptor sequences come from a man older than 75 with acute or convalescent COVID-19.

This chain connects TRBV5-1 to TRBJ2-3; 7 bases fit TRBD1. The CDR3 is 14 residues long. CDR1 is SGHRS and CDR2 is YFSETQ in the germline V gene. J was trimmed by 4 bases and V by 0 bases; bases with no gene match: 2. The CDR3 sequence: CASSLGGGPDTQYF. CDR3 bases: TGCGCCAGCAGCTTGGGAGGGGGCCCAGATACGCAGTATTTT.

CDR3 DNA: TGTGCCAGCAGCTTTAGGAGCGGGGGGTCCAAAAACATTCAGTACTTC. The encoded protein is CASSFRSGGSKNIQYF. This sequence joins TRBV13 and TRBJ2-4; 9 bases match TRBD2. CDR1 is PRHDT, CDR2 FYEKMQ, per germline (reference sequence). The trim removed 3 bases at V and 2 bases at J, leaving 5 bases unmatched. The CDR3 runs 16 residues.

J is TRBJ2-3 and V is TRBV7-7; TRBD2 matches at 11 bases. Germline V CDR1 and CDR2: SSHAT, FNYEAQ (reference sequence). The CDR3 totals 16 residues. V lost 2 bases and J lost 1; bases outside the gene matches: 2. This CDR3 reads CASSLLAGGRTDTQYF. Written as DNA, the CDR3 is TGTGCCAGCAGCTTATTAGCGGGGGGGCGCACAGATACGCAGTATTTT.

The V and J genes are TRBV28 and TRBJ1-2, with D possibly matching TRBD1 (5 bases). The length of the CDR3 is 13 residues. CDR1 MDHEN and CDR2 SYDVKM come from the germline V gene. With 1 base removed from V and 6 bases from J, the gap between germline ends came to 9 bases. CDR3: CASSLYQGHGYTF. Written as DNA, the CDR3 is TGTGCCAGCAGTTTATATCAGGGTCATGGCTACACCTTC.

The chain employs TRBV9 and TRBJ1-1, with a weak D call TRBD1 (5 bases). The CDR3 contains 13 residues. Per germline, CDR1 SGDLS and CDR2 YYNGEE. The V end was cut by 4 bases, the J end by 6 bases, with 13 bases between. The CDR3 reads CASSTQGNAEAFF. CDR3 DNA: TGTGCCAGCAGCACCCAGGGTAACGCTGAAGCTTTCTTT. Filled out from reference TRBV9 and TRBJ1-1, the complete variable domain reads DSGVTQTPKHLITATGQRVTLRCSPRSGDLSVYWYQQSLDQGLQFLIQYYNGEERAKGNILERFSAQQFPDLHSELNLSSLELGDSALYFCASSTQGNAEAFFGQGTRLTVV.

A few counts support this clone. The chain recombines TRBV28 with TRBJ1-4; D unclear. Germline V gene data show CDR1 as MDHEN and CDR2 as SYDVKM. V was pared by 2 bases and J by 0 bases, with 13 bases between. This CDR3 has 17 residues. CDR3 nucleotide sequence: TGTGCCAGCAGTTTACCCCTCCACAGTGCAACTAATGAAAAACTGTTTTTT. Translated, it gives CASSLPLHSATNEKLFF.

The CDR3 sequence: CASSLRDINQPQHF. In nucleotides, the CDR3 is TGTGCCAGCAGCTTACGGGACATCAATCAGCCCCAGCATTTT. V and J are TRBV7-2 and TRBJ1-5; possibly TRBD1 for D (6 bases). CDR1 is SGHTA, CDR2 FQGNSA, per germline. This CDR3 is built from 14 residues. With 2 bases removed from V and 3 bases from J, the gap between germline ends came to 8 bases. The variable domain in full, with the rest retrieved from reference TRBV7-2 and TRBJ1-5, is GAGVSQSPSNKVTEKGKDVELRCDPISGHTALYWYRQSLGQGLEFLIYFQGNSAPDKSGLPSDRFSAERTGGSVSTLTIQRTQQEDSAVYLCASSLRDINQPQHFGDGTRLSIL.

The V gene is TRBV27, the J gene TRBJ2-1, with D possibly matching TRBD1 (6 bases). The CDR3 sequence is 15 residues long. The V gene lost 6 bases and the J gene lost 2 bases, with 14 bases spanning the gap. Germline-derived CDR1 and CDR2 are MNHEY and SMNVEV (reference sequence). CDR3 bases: TGTGCCAGCAGCTACAGGGTAGACCCCTACAATGAGCAGTTCTTC. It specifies CASSYRVDPYNEQFF.

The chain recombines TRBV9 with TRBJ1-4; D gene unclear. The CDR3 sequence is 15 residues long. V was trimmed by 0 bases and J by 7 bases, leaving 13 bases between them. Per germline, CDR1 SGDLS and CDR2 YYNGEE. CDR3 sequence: CASSVVSGSGEKLFF. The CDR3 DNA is TGTGCCAGCAGCGTAGTATCCGGGTCGGGTGAAAAACTGTTTTTT.

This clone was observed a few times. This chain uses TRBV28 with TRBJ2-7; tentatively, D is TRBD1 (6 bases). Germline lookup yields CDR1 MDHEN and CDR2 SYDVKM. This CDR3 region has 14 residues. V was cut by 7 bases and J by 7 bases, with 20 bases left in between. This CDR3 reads CASTLTAGVGEQYF. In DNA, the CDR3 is TGTGCCAGCACCCTAACGGCAGGGGTCGGGGAGCAGTACTTC.